This T cell receptor (beta chain) is from a study of CD8 T cells in ankylosing spondylitis. Deletions cut 4 bases from V and 2 bases from J, with 7 bases between. Germline V CDR1 and CDR2: LNHDA, SQIVND (reference sequence). The CDR3 spans 13 residues. Remarks on this clonotype: Antigen unknown.

From the 5' RACE reads, TCRdb called clonotypes with MiXCR, one entry per CDR3 protein. The sample yields about 340,000 distinct CDR3 sequences, over 12% seen once. Findings of the study overall: With a CD8+ phenotype, disease-linked clones were relatively rare in peripheral blood.

The specimen sequenced was blood, either unsorted or a sorted T cell fraction (not recorded which). The receptor was derived from a male donor with ankylosing spondylitis or in good health (not recorded which). The chain joins TRBV19 to TRBJ2-3; D remains ambiguous. CDR3: CASSRWDTDTQYF. The CDR3 bases are TGTGCCAGTAGTAGGTGGGACACAGATACGCAGTATTTT.